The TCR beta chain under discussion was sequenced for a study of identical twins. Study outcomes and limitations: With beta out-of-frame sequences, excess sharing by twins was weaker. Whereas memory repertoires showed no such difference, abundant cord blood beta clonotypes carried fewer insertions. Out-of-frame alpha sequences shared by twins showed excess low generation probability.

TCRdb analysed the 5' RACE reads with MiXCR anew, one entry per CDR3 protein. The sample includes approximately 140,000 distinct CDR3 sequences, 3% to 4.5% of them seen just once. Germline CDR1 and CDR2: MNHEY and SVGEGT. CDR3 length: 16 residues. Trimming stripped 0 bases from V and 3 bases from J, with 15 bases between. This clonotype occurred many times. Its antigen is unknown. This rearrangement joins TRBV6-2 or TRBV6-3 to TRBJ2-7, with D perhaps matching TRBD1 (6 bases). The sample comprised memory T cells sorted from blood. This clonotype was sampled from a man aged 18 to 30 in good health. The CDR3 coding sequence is TGTGCCAGCAGTTACTCCAAGGACAGTTACAACTACGAGCAGTACTTC. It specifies CASSYSKDSYNYEQYF.